The 12 T cell receptor beta chains listed next were all sequenced from one sample in a study of cytomegalovirus exposure and HLA in healthy donors. The PCR contained 60 Vbeta and 13 Jbeta primers. Produced via immunoSEQ multiplex PCR; TCRdb's table is partial and in-frame only. The sample yields roughly 86,000 clones, over 65% seen once. The sequenced sample consisted of PBMCs. The receptors come from a man aged 30-40 years in good health and CMV-seronegative.

The rearrangement joins TRBV11-2 to TRBJ1-1; D remains unclear. V lost 1 base, J lost 0 bases, and 6 bases lay in between. The CDR3 runs 14 residues. Germline V CDR1 and CDR2: SGHAT, FQNNGV. The CDR3 DNA reads TGTGCCAGCAGCTTAGGGCAGATGAACACTGAAGCTTTCTTT. Translated, it gives CASSLGQMNTEAFF.

This clone was seen a few times. This rearrangement joins TRBV2 to TRBJ1-1, with 7 positions matching TRBD1. V shed 5 bases and J 5 bases; nucleotides not matched to a gene: 5. CDR1 SNHLY and CDR2 FYNNEI come from the germline V gene. The length of the CDR3 is 13 residues. In DNA form, the CDR3 reads TGTGCCAGCAGTACTCAGGGGGAGACTGAAGCTTTCTTT. It specifies CASSTQGETEAFF.

This clone was seen more than once but under ten times. The CDR3 coding sequence is TGTGCCACCTCCAGGGGCAGGGGCATGAACACTGAAGCTTTCTTT. This translates into CATSRGRGMNTEAFF. The chain combines TRBV2 with TRBJ1-1, with D possibly being TRBD1 (6 bases). The germline V gene has CDR1 SNHLY and CDR2 FYNNEI. The CDR3 covers 15 residues. V shed 10 bases and J shed 0 bases, with 18 bases lying between them.

This sequence joins TRBV6-8 and TRBJ1-5; 8 bases map to TRBD1. CDR1 MNHGY and CDR2 SAAAGT come from the germline V gene. This CDR3 spans 22 amino acids. The V and J ends lost 0 bases and 3 bases, in that order; junction bases with no gene match: 22. CDR3 residues: CASSYSIGGGQAAGTINQPQHF. The CDR3, as DNA: TGTGCCAGCAGTTACTCGATTGGTGGGGGACAGGCGGCCGGAACAATCAATCAGCCCCAGCATTTT.

This clone was counted once. V and J are TRBV9 and TRBJ2-1, with D tentatively TRBD2 (5 bases). Germline-derived CDR1 and CDR2 are SGDLS and YYNGEE. V lost 2 bases to trimming and J lost 2 bases, with 11 bases between them. The CDR3 covers 15 residues. The CDR3 reads CASSVLASTYNEQFF. The CDR3 region has the DNA TGTGCCAGCAGCGTCTTGGCTAGCACCTACAATGAGCAGTTCTTC.

This chain connects TRBV27 to TRBJ1-5; 10 nucleotides match TRBD1. Germline assignment: CDR1 MNHEY and CDR2 SMNVEV (reference sequence). V shed 5 bases and J 7 bases; nucleotides not matched to a gene: 8. The CDR3 has 15 amino acids. The DNA for the CDR3 is TGTGCCAGCAGTAGTGACAGGGGGCAAGGACAGCCCCAGCATTTT. Residues: CASSSDRGQGQPQHF.

V usage is TRBV6-5 and J usage is TRBJ2-5, with D perhaps matching TRBD2 (6 bases). The germline V gene encodes CDR1 MNHEY and CDR2 SVGAGI. V lost 3 bases, J lost 5 bases, and 7 bases lay in between. This CDR3 contains 12 residues. CDR3 coding DNA: TGTGCCAGCAGTTATCGGGGGGAGACCCAGTACTTC. This sequence encodes CASSYRGETQYF.

CDR3: CASSLEPRGFRTEAFF. CDR3 sequence (DNA): TGTGCCAGCAGCTTAGAGCCCAGGGGTTTCCGCACTGAAGCTTTCTTT. The J gene is TRBJ1-1, the V gene TRBV7-9; perhaps TRBD1 as D (6 bases). This CDR3 is built from 16 residues. Germline lookup yields CDR1 SEHNR and CDR2 FQNEAQ (reference sequence). The V end lost 1 base, the J end lost 4 bases, and 16 bases lay between the germline ends.

The gene calls are TRBV28 and TRBJ2-1; tentative D call: TRBD1 (6 bases). This CDR3 is 15 amino acids long. The V end was cut by 3 bases, the J end by 7 bases, with 16 bases between. In germline, CDR1 is MDHEN, CDR2 SYDVKM. This CDR3 reads CASSFWQSQGNEQFF. The CDR3 DNA reads TGTGCCAGCAGTTTCTGGCAGTCGCAGGGGAATGAGCAGTTCTTC.

The V and J genes are TRBV7-3 and TRBJ2-2; 7 bases are shared with TRBD1. The J segment lost 5 bases and the V segment lost 5 bases, leaving 5 bases of the junction unmatched. CDR3 size: 14 residues. Germline V lookup: CDR1 SGHTA, CDR2 FQGTGA. CDR3 bases: TGTGCCAGCAGCCGAATACAGGGGACCGGGGAGCTGTTTTTT. Residues: CASSRIQGTGELFF.

The V call is TRBV6-6, the J call TRBJ2-5, with TRBD1 as a possible D gene (6 bases). V lost 6 bases and J 7 bases, leaving 15 bases between the germline ends. This CDR3 has 13 residues. Germline CDR1 is MNHNY and CDR2 is SVGAGI (reference sequence). As DNA, the CDR3 is TGTGCCAGCAGGGCGACAACACAGGGGACCCAGTACTTC. Its translation is CASRATTQGTQYF.

The table lists this clone with a few counts. The chain combines TRBV6-5 with TRBJ1-2; weak D call: TRBD1 (5 bases). The germline CDR1 and CDR2 sequences are MNHEY and SVGAGI. V lost 0 bases and J 4 bases, leaving 15 bases between the germline ends. The CDR3 runs to 16 residues. The CDR3 DNA sequence: TGTGCCAGCAGTTACTCTTCGGGGGGTTGGGGCTATGGCTACACCTTC. Its translation is CASSYSSGGWGYGYTF.